Shown below are 27 T cell receptor beta chains from a single sample sequenced in a study of blood T cell repertoires in COVID-19. The method was immunoSEQ multiplex PCR; TCRdb's version includes in-frame clones alone and lacks a portion of them. The data show tens of thousands of clones, 83% seen once. Sequenced: peripheral blood. The origin of the receptors is a woman aged 80 or over with acute or convalescent COVID-19.

CDR3 loop: CASSVGGTGPNSPLHF. DNA of the CDR3: TGTGCCAGCAGCGTAGGGGGTACAGGGCCCAATTCACCCCTCCACTTT. The rearrangement joins TRBV9 to TRBJ1-6; possibly TRBD1 for D (6 bases). The CDR3 extends over 16 amino acids. The ends were cut back, 0 bases at V and 7 bases at J, with 14 bases in the middle. From germline, CDR1 is SGDLS and CDR2 YYNGEE.

This clone was picked up a small number of times. The genes are TRBV5-1 and TRBJ2-1, with 9 bases identical to TRBD1. The junction had 5 bases not matched to a gene; V was cut back by 8 bases and J by 5 bases. CDR3 size: 13 residues. The germline V gene encodes CDR1 SGHRS and CDR2 YFSETQ. CDR3 region: CARPGQGHNEQFF. CDR3 in DNA: TGCGCCAGACCGGGACAGGGCCACAATGAGCAGTTCTTC.

This chain links TRBV5-1 with TRBJ2-1, with D tentatively TRBD1 (7 bases). From germline, CDR1 is SGHRS and CDR2 YFSETQ. The CDR3 consists of 16 residues. The V end was cut by 0 bases, the J end by 8 bases, with 18 bases between. The CDR3 sequence is CASSLVAGGGWDEQFF. The CDR3 nucleotides read TGCGCCAGCAGCTTGGTTGCAGGGGGAGGTTGGGATGAGCAGTTCTTC.

The gene calls are TRBV6-4 and TRBJ2-2, with D possibly TRBD2 on 6 matching bases. Between the trimmed V and J ends, which lost 8 bases and 0 bases, there was a span of 7 bases. Germline-derived CDR1 and CDR2 are MRHNA and SNTAGT. The length of the CDR3 is 13 residues. The CDR3 DNA follows: TGTGCCAGCTCTAGCGCGAACACCGGGGAGCTGTTTTTT. It specifies CASSSANTGELFF.

This rearrangement joins TRBV25-1 to TRBJ1-5; D is unclear. In germline, CDR1 is MGHDK, CDR2 SYGVNS. Between the trimmed V and J ends, which lost 4 bases and 9 bases, there was a span of 13 bases. The CDR3 extends over 13 amino acids. Here the CDR3 reads CASSAREVGPQHF. CDR3 nucleotides: TGTGCCAGCAGTGCCCGGGAGGTTGGGCCCCAGCATTTT.

The rearrangement links TRBV5-8 to TRBJ1-2; D is undetermined. This CDR3 has 12 amino acids. Trimming cost V 2 bases and J 4 bases, with 6 bases left between them. Germline-derived CDR1 and CDR2 are SGHTS and YDEGEE. The CDR3 DNA follows: TGTGCCAGCAGCTTTCTCTCCTATGGCTACACCTTC. Translating gives CASSFLSYGYTF.

This clone was counted a single time. V gene TRBV5-6 combines with J gene TRBJ2-7; 12 positions agree with TRBD1. Germline assignment: CDR1 SGHDT and CDR2 YYEEEE. J gave up 2 bases and V 1 base, and 1 base lay outside the gene matches. The CDR3 totals 15 residues. CDR3 residues: CASSLRDRGPYEQYF. The CDR3 DNA reads as TGTGCCAGCAGCTTGCGGGACAGGGGGCCCTACGAGCAGTACTTC. The whole variable domain, remainder taken from reference TRBV5-6 and TRBJ2-7, is DAGVTQSPTHLIKTRGQQVTLRCSPKSGHDTVSWYQQALGQGPQFIFQYYEEEERQRGNFPDRFSGHQFPNYSSELNVNALLLGDSALYLCASSLRDRGPYEQYFGPGTRLTVT.

The chain is built from TRBV2 and TRBJ1-2, with D possibly matching TRBD1 (6 bases). This CDR3 has 13 amino acids. V lost 6 bases to trimming and J lost 1 base, with 9 bases between them. Germline CDR1 SNHLY, CDR2 FYNNEI. Written as DNA, the CDR3 is TGTGCCAGCAGGCAGGGGAATAACTATGGCTACACCTTC. It codes for CASRQGNNYGYTF. The whole variable domain, filled in from reference TRBV2 and TRBJ1-2, reads EPEVTQTPSHQVTQMGQEVILRCVPISNHLYFYWYRQILGQKVEFLVSFYNNEISEKSEIFDDQFSVERPDGSNFTLKIRSTKLEDSAMYFCASRQGNNYGYTFGSGTRLTVV.

The chain has TRBV2 and TRBJ1-1; D remains ambiguous. Deletions cut 3 bases from V and 1 base from J, with 6 bases between. The CDR3 runs to 13 residues. The germline CDR1 and CDR2 sequences are SNHLY and FYNNEI. The CDR3 DNA reads TGTGCCAGCAGTGAGGAGAGGAACACTGAAGCTTTCTTT. Its translation: CASSEERNTEAFF.

The gene calls are TRBV7-6 and TRBJ2-7; 12 positions agree with TRBD2. Germline CDR1 reads SGHVS; CDR2 reads FNYEAQ. This CDR3 is built from 14 residues. V lost 5 bases to trimming and J lost 7 bases; unmatched junction nucleotides: 6. The DNA of the CDR3 is TGTGCCAGCAGCCCCCGACTAGCGGGAGATGAGCAGTACTTC. Its translation is CASSPRLAGDEQYF. Based on the CDR3 plus reference TRBV7-6 and TRBJ2-7, the full variable domain is GAGVSQSPRYKVTKRGQDVALRCDPISGHVSLYWYRQALGQGPEFLTYFNYEAQQDKSGLPNDRFSAERPEGSISTLTIQRTEQRDSAMYRCASSPRLAGDEQYFGPGTRLTVT.

This chain connects TRBV5-1 to TRBJ2-7; 9 bases agree with TRBD2. CDR1 is SGHRS and CDR2 is YFSETQ in the germline V gene. The CDR3 runs 14 residues. Trimming removed 4 bases from V and 0 bases from J; junction bases left unmatched: 2. CDR3 amino acids: CASSPTSGSYEQYF. CDR3 nucleotides: TGCGCCAGCAGCCCGACTAGCGGCTCCTACGAGCAGTACTTC.

The V call is TRBV7-8, the J call TRBJ2-3; TRBD2 aligns across 8 bases. J was trimmed by 2 bases and V by 5 bases; bases with no gene match: 12. Looked up from germline, CDR1 is SGHVS and CDR2 is FQNEAQ. The CDR3 spans 17 residues. Written as DNA, the CDR3 is TGTGCCAGCAGCAAGAAGGACGGGGGGGCCCCCACAGATACGCAGTATTTT. Encoded protein: CASSKKDGGAPTDTQYF.

Only a few counts were recorded for this clone. The chain uses TRBV7-9 and TRBJ2-3; possibly TRBD2 for D (5 bases). V lost 0 bases and J lost 5, with 9 bases in between. The length of the CDR3 is 14 residues. Germline V gene lookup returns CDR1 SEHNR and CDR2 FQNEAQ (reference sequence). The chain's CDR3 is CASSLARVRDTQYF. The CDR3 DNA follows: TGTGCCAGCAGCTTAGCGAGGGTTCGAGATACGCAGTATTTT. Variable domain in full (rest from reference TRBV7-9 and TRBJ2-3): DTGVSQNPRHKITKRGQNVTFRCDPISEHNRLYWYRQTLGQGPEFLTYFQNEAQLEKSRLLSDRFSAERPKGSFSTLEIQRTEQGDSAMYLCASSLARVRDTQYFGPGTRLTVL.

This chain connects TRBV7-9 to TRBJ1-4; TRBD1 matches 8 bases. Looked up from germline, CDR1 is SEHNR and CDR2 is FQNEAQ (reference sequence). J was trimmed by 8 bases and V by 5 bases; bases with no gene match: 4. This CDR3 has 13 residues. This CDR3 reads CASSQRQGEKLFF. The DNA of the CDR3 is TGTGCCAGCAGCCAAAGACAGGGGGAAAAACTGTTTTTT.

This clone came up once. The genes are TRBV19 and TRBJ2-5; 8 nucleotides align to TRBD1. V was pared by 1 base and J by 2 bases, with 6 bases of the junction left unmatched. The CDR3 extends over 16 amino acids. Per the germline V gene, CDR1 is LNHDA and CDR2 is SQIVND (reference sequence). The CDR3 loop is CASSIGAGGGQETQYF. Written as DNA, the CDR3 is TGTGCCAGTAGTATAGGGGCAGGGGGCGGTCAAGAGACCCAGTACTTC.

The chain employs TRBV12-3 or TRBV12-4 and TRBJ1-2, with D unresolved. The V end lost 5 bases, the J end lost 4 bases, and 5 bases lay between the germline ends. The length of the CDR3 is 11 residues. The CDR3 spells CASSPGYGYTF. The CDR3 DNA sequence: TGTGCCAGCAGTCCAGGCTATGGCTACACCTTC.

This CDR3 reads CASSRDSRGNQPQHF. The CDR3 DNA reads as TGTGCCAGCAGCCGAGATAGCAGGGGAAATCAGCCCCAGCATTTT. This chain connects TRBV7-8 to TRBJ1-5; maybe TRBD1 (6 bases). The germline CDR1 and CDR2 sequences are SGHVS and FQNEAQ. V was pared by 5 bases and J by 4 bases, with 15 bases between. The CDR3 is made up of 15 amino acids.

The rearrangement links TRBV6-6 to TRBJ1-2, with D perhaps matching TRBD1 (6 bases). Trimming took 2 bases from V and 5 from J, leaving 12 bases between them. The CDR3 covers 14 residues. Germline V gene data show CDR1 as MNHNY and CDR2 as SVGAGI (reference sequence). CDR3 residues: CASSYRDTLYGYTF. The CDR3 DNA reads as TGTGCCAGCAGTTACCGGGACACCTTATATGGCTACACCTTC.

This chain uses TRBV2 with TRBJ2-7; 9 bases fit TRBD1. Looked up from germline, CDR1 is SNHLY and CDR2 is FYNNEI. This CDR3 has 13 residues. V shed 6 bases and J 7 bases; nucleotides not matched to a gene: 7. In DNA, the CDR3 is TGTGCCAGCAGAGAGACAGGGGGAAGGGAGCAGTACTTC. Its protein product is CASRETGGREQYF. Complete variable domain (other parts from reference TRBV2 and TRBJ2-7): EPEVTQTPSHQVTQMGQEVILRCVPISNHLYFYWYRQILGQKVEFLVSFYNNEISEKSEIFDDQFSVERPDGSNFTLKIRSTKLEDSAMYFCASRETGGREQYFGPGTRLTVT.

This rearrangement joins TRBV6-6 to TRBJ2-7, with D unresolved. This CDR3 has 11 amino acids. Germline loops: CDR1 MNHNY, CDR2 SVGAGI (reference sequence). Trimming removed 8 bases at V and 6 bases at J, with 11 bases between. CDR3 sequence reads: CASGLVGEQYF. Written as DNA, the CDR3 is TGTGCCAGCGGCCTAGTAGGCGAGCAGTACTTC.

The chain has TRBV11-3 and TRBJ2-5; tentative D call: TRBD1 (5 bases). Germline V gene sequence: CDR1 SGHNT, CDR2 YENEEA. V was pared by 5 bases and J by 9 bases, with 19 bases between. CDR3 length: 14 residues. The CDR3 loop reads CASSMRSLQGAQYF. The CDR3 coding sequence is TGTGCCAGCAGCATGCGGTCTTTACAAGGGGCCCAGTACTTC. The whole variable domain, remainder taken from reference TRBV11-3 and TRBJ2-5, is EAGVVQSPRYKIIEKKQPVAFWCNPISGHNTLYWYLQNLGQGPELLIRYENEEAVDDSQLPKDRFSAERLKGVDSTLKIQPAELGDSAVYLCASSMRSLQGAQYFGPGTRLLVL.

The chain uses TRBV5-1 and TRBJ2-5; TRBD2 matches at 7 bases. CDR3 length: 17 residues. Germline V gene sequence: CDR1 SGHRS, CDR2 YFSETQ. V lost 0 bases, J lost 0 bases, and 8 bases stayed unmatched. The CDR3 loop is CASSLGVAGANQETQYF. The CDR3 DNA reads TGCGCCAGCAGCTTGGGCGTTGCGGGAGCGAACCAAGAGACCCAGTACTTC.

V is TRBV30 and J is TRBJ1-4; D is unclear. The CDR3 is 12 amino acids. The germline V gene encodes CDR1 GTSNPN and CDR2 SVGIG (reference sequence). The V gene lost 4 bases and the J gene lost 11 bases, with 14 bases spanning the gap. CDR3 loop: CAWTADGEKLFF. The CDR3 DNA follows: TGTGCCTGGACGGCAGATGGAGAGAAACTGTTTTTT.

The chain uses TRBV18 and TRBJ2-1; 12 bases are shared with TRBD1. The junction had 11 bases not matched to a gene; V was cut back by 2 bases and J by 15 bases. Germline assignment: CDR1 KGHSH and CDR2 LQKENI. The CDR3 is made up of 15 amino acids. CDR3 amino acids: CASSPGGTGGAIWFF. As DNA, the CDR3 is TGTGCCAGCTCACCAGGTGGGACAGGGGGCGCAATATGGTTCTTC.

V and J are TRBV7-8 and TRBJ2-1; TRBD2 aligns across 11 bases. The CDR3 runs 14 residues. With V trimmed by 3 bases and J by 10 bases, 5 bases remained unmatched. Germline CDR1 is SGHVS and CDR2 is FQNEAQ. CDR3 region: CASSFSGRASEQFF. DNA of the CDR3: TGTGCCAGCAGCTTTAGCGGGAGGGCCTCCGAGCAGTTCTTC.

This clone was observed a handful of times. The CDR3 protein is CASSPTGLESPLHF. The CDR3 coding sequence is TGTGCCAGCAGTCCCACGGGGTTGGAATCACCCCTCCACTTT. This sequence joins TRBV6-5 and TRBJ1-6, with D unclear. Germline V lookup: CDR1 MNHEY, CDR2 SVGAGI. CDR3 length equals 14 residues. V lost 5 bases and J lost 10, with 15 bases in between.

The chain carries TRBV18 and TRBJ1-5; 7 bases are a match to TRBD1. J was trimmed by 4 bases and V by 3 bases; bases with no gene match: 3. Per the germline V gene, CDR1 is KGHSH and CDR2 is LQKENI. The CDR3 spans 14 residues. CDR3 in amino acids: CASSPGQINQPQHF. CDR3 nucleotide sequence: TGTGCCAGCTCACCGGGACAGATAAATCAGCCCCAGCATTTT.